This TCR beta chain came from a study of human T cells and chemical hapten exposure. Broader study findings: TCRs exceeding 1 in 1000 frequency stayed unchanged with DPC sensitization.

Regarding time point: pre-sensitization, week 0. Treatment of the sample: therapeutic diphenylcyclopropenone sensitization with weekly scalp DPC. Phlebotomy was performed prior to application of every patch test. Donors, patients with alopecia ranging from 18 to 70 years old and judged suitable for DPC, provided samples. Looked up from germline, CDR1 is SGHRS and CDR2 is YFSETQ. The CDR3 runs 15 residues. The ends lost 3 bases at V and 2 bases at J; junction bases unmatched: 4. Only a few counts were recorded for this clonotype. The antigen is not known. Individual cDNA molecules in this library carried unique molecular identifiers. TCRdb used MiXCR to reprocess the RACE reads, holding one entry per CDR3 protein. This table holds about 110,000 distinct CDR3 sequences, 9.5% to 15% found once.

The V and J genes are TRBV5-1 and TRBJ2-7, with 11 nucleotides matching TRBD1. Sequencing used whole blood, obtained in connection with sensitization to the hapten diphenylcyclopropenone (DPC). The receptor's source is a woman between 50 and 59 years old with alopecia areata. Some clones in this sample may be carry-over from other donors' samples. CDR3 DNA: TGCGCCAGCAGCTCACCGGGACAGGGGGCCTACGAGCAGTACTTC. It translates to CASSSPGQGAYEQYF.